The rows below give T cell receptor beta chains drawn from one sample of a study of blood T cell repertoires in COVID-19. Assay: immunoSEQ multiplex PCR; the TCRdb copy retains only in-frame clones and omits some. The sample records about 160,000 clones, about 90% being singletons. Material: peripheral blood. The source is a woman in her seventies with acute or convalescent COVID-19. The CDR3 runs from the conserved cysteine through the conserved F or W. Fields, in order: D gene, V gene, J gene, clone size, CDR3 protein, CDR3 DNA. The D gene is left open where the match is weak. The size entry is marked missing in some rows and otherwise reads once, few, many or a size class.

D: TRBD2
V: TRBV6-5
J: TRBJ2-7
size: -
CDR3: CASGISGGHSVEQYF
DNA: TGTGCCAGCGGGATTAGCGGGGGGCACAGTGTTGAGCAGTACTTC

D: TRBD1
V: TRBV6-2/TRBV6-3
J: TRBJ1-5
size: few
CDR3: CASSRDRGYKGNQPQHF
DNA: TGTGCCAGCAGCCGGGACAGGGGGTATAAGGGCAATCAGCCCCAGCATTTT

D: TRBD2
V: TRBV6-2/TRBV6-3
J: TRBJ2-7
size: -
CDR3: CASSYGGTSGRGDEQYF
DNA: TGTGCCAGCAGTTACGGCGGTACTAGCGGGAGGGGCGACGAGCAGTACTTC

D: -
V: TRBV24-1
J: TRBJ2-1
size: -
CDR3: CATSDFQRESYEQFF
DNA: TGTGCCACCAGTGATTTCCAAAGGGAGTCCTATGAGCAGTTCTTC

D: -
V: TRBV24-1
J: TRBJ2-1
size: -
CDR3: CATSGTGMSYNEQFF
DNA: TGTGCCACCAGTGGTACAGGGATGTCCTACAATGAGCAGTTCTTC

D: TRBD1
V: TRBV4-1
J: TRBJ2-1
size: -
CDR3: CASSQEGQLIYNEQFF
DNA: TGCGCCAGCAGCCAAGAGGGACAGCTGATCTACAATGAGCAGTTCTTC

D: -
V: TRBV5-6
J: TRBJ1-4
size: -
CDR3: CASSLAGTTNEKLFF
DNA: TGTGCCAGCAGCTTGGCAGGAACAACTAATGAAAAACTGTTTTTT

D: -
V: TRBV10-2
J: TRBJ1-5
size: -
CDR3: CASSSTGRGNQPQHF
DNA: TGCGCCAGCAGTAGTACAGGGAGGGGCAATCAGCCCCAGCATTTT

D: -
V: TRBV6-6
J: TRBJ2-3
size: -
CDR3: CASSYKKGLPDTQYF
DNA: TGTGCCAGCAGTTACAAAAAGGGGCTTCCAGATACGCAGTATTTT

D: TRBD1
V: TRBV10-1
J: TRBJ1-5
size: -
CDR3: CASSEGDSNQPQHF
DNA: TGCGCCAGCAGTGAAGGGGACAGTAATCAGCCCCAGCATTTT

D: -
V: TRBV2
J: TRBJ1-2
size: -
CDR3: CASSVGGTSNYGYTF
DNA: TGTGCCAGCAGTGTAGGCGGAACTTCTAACTATGGCTACACCTTC

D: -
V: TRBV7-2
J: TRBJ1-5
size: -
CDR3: CASSKTGTSSNQPQHF
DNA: TGTGCCAGCAGCAAGACCGGGACAAGTAGCAATCAGCCCCAGCATTTT

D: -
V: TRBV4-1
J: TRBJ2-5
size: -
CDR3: CASSQDYPGTHGETQYF
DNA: TGCGCCAGCAGCCAAGATTATCCCGGGACTCACGGAGAGACCCAGTACTTC

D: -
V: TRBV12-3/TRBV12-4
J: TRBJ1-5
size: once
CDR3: CASSPGQNQPQHF
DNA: TGTGCCAGCAGTCCAGGACAGAATCAGCCCCAGCATTTT

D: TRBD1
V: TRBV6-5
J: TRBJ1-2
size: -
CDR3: CASSKTGVGYTF
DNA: TGTGCCAGCAGCAAGACAGGGGTTGGCTACACCTTC

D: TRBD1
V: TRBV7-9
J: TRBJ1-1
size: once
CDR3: CASSSRDRGVTEAFF
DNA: TGTGCCAGCAGCTCACGGGACAGGGGAGTAACTGAAGCTTTCTTT

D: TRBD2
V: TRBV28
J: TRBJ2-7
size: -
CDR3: CASSLAGVAGYEQYF
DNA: TGTGCCAGCAGTTTAGCCGGGGTAGCGGGCTACGAGCAGTACTTC

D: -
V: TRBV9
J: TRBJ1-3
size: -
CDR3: CASSLTHSSGNTIYF
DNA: TGTGCCAGCAGCCTAACCCACAGCTCTGGAAACACCATATATTTT

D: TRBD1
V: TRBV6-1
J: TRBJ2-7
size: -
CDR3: CASSEYQGGTYEQYF
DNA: TGTGCCAGCAGTGAATATCAAGGGGGCACCTACGAGCAGTACTTC

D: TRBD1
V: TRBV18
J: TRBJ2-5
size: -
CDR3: CASSPPGHRGQETQYF
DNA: TGTGCCAGCTCACCACCCGGTCACAGGGGCCAAGAGACCCAGTACTTC

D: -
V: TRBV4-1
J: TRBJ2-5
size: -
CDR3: CASSQVPLNQETQYF
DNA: TGCGCCAGCAGCCAAGTCCCACTGAACCAAGAGACCCAGTACTTC

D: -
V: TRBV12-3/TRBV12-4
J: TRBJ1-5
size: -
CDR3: CASSLWGDQPQHF
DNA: TGTGCCAGCAGTTTATGGGGGGATCAGCCCCAGCATTTT

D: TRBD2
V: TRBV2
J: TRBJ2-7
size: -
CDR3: CASSEGTSGISFYEQYF
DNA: TGTGCCAGCAGTGAAGGGACTAGCGGGATCTCCTTCTACGAGCAGTACTTC

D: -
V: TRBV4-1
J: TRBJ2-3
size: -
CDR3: CASSQDRHTDTQYF
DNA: TGCGCCAGCAGCCAAGATCGACACACAGATACGCAGTATTTT

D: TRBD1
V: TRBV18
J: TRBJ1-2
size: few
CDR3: CASSEGQGAFYGYTF
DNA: TGTGCCAGCTCAGAGGGACAGGGAGCTTTCTATGGCTACACCTTC

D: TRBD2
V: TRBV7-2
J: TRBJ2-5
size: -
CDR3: CASSTTSGSTLQETQYF
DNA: TGTGCCAGCAGCACAACTAGCGGGAGTACCCTTCAAGAGACCCAGTACTTC

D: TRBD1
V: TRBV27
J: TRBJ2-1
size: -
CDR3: CASSLFGTGSYNEQFF
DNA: TGTGCCAGCAGCCTATTTGGGACAGGATCCTACAATGAGCAGTTCTTC

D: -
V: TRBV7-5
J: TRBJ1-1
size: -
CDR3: CARSFIFGGAEAFF
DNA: TGTGCCAGAAGCTTTATCTTCGGGGGGGCGGAAGCTTTCTTT

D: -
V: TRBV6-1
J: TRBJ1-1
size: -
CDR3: CASSEAIAGTEAFF
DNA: TGTGCCAGCAGTGAAGCGATCGCCGGCACTGAAGCTTTCTTT

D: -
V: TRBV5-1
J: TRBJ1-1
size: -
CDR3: CASSLGGTLNTEAFF
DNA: TGCGCCAGCAGCTTGGGTGGGACATTAAACACTGAAGCTTTCTTT

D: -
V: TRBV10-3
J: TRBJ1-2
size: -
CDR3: CAISEQVLYGYTF
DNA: TGTGCCATCAGTGAACAGGTTCTCTATGGCTACACCTTC

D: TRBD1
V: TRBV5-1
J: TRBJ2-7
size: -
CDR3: CASSLGTGYEQYF
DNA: TGCGCCAGCAGCTTGGGGACAGGTTACGAGCAGTACTTC

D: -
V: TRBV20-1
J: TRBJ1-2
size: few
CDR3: CSGAENYGYTF
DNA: TGCAGTGGCGCCGAAAACTATGGCTACACCTTC

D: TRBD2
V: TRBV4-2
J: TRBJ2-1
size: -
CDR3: CASSRREGTEQFF
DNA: TGTGCCAGCAGCCGGAGGGAGGGCACTGAGCAGTTCTTC

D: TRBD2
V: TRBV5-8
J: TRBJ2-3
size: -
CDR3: CASSLAGGYGTDTQYF
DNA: TGTGCCAGCAGCTTGGCGGGGGGGTATGGCACAGATACGCAGTATTTT

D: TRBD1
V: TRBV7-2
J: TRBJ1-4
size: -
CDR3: CASSLGDRGRSEKLFF
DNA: TGTGCCAGCAGCTTAGGAGACAGGGGGCGGAGTGAAAAACTGTTTTTT

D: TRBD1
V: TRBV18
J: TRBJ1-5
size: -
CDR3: CASSRETGGQGRSGNQPQHF
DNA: TGTGCCAGCTCACGTGAAACCGGGGGACAGGGACGATCGGGCAATCAGCCCCAGCATTTT

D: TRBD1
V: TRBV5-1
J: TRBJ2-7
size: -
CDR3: CASSLDRGAYEQYF
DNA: TGCGCCAGCAGCTTGGACAGGGGGGCCTACGAGCAGTACTTC

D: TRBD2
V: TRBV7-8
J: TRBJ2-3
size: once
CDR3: CASSLGPQREYADTQYF
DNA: TGTGCCAGCAGCTTAGGGCCCCAGCGGGAGTATGCAGATACGCAGTATTTT

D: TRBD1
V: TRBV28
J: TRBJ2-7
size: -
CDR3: CASSGTEELYEQYF
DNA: TGTGCCAGCAGCGGGACAGAGGAACTCTACGAGCAGTACTTC

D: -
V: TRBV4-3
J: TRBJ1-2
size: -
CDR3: CASSQELARGGIAGYTF
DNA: TGCGCCAGCAGCCAAGAGTTGGCGAGGGGGGGGATTGCTGGCTACACCTTC

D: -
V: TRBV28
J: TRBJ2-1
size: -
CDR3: CASGRLGSYNEQFF
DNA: TGTGCCAGCGGACGACTAGGCTCCTACAATGAGCAGTTCTTC

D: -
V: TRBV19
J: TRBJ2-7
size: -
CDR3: CASRTGLPPYEQYF
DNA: TGTGCCAGTAGGACAGGACTTCCCCCCTACGAGCAGTACTTC

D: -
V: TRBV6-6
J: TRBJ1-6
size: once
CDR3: CASSRASNSPLHF
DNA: TGTGCCAGTTCGAGGGCCTCCAATTCACCCCTCCACTTT

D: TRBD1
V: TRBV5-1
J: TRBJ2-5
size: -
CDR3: CASSMTGSSGETQYF
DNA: TGCGCCAGCAGCATGACAGGGAGTTCCGGAGAGACCCAGTACTTC

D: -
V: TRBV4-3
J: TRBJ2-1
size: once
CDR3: CASSQVRRAQGSYNEQFF
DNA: TGCGCCAGCAGCCAAGTCCGCAGGGCTCAGGGCTCCTACAATGAGCAGTTCTTC

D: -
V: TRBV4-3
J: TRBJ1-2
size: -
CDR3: CASSQVTRGLHGYTF
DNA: TGCGCCAGCAGCCAAGTGACCAGGGGCCTGCATGGCTACACCTTC

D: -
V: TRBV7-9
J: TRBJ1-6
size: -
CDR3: CASSSYRDNHSPLHF
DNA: TGTGCCAGCAGCTCCTACCGGGACAACCATTCACCCCTCCACTTT

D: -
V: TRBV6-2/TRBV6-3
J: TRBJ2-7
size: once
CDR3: CASSYMTETYEQYF
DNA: TGTGCCAGCAGTTACATGACAGAGACCTACGAGCAGTACTTC

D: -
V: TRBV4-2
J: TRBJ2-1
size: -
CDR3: CASSQVITARGSYNEQFF
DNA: TGTGCCAGCAGCCAAGTTATTACGGCGCGGGGATCCTACAATGAGCAGTTCTTC

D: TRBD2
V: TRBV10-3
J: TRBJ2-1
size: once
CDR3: CAISEPSGRTYNEQFF
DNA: TGTGCCATCAGTGAGCCGAGCGGGAGGACCTACAATGAGCAGTTCTTC

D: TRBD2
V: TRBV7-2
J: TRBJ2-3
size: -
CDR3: CASRLARPGTQYF
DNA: TGTGCCAGCAGACTAGCGAGGCCTGGTACGCAGTATTTT

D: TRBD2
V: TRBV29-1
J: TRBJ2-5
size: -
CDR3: CSVDMAGGGETQYF
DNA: TGCAGCGTTGATATGGCGGGAGGGGGGGAGACCCAGTACTTC

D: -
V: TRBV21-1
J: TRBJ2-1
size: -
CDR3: CASSKCPSGRCNEQFF
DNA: TGTGCCAGCAGCAAATGCCCTAGCGGGAGGTGCAATGAGCAGTTCTTC

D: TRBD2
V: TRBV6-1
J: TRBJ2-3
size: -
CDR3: CASSGRWREGTDTQYF
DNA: TGTGCCAGCAGTGGACGGTGGCGGGAGGGAACAGATACGCAGTATTTT

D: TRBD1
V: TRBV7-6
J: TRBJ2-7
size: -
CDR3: CASSYGQGTYEQYF
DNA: TGTGCCAGCAGCTACGGACAGGGCACCTACGAGCAGTACTTC

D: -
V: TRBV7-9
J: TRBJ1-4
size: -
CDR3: CASSPQAAGGDEKLFF
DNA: TGTGCCAGCAGCCCCCAGGCCGCGGGGGGCGATGAAAAACTGTTTTTT

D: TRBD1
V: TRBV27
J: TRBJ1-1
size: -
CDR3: CASSSAGGRVNTEAFF
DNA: TGTGCCAGCAGTTCGGCAGGGGGAAGGGTTAACACTGAAGCTTTCTTT

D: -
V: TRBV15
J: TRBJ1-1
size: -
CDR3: CATSRDAVDTEAFF
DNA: TGTGCCACCAGCAGAGATGCAGTCGACACTGAAGCTTTCTTT

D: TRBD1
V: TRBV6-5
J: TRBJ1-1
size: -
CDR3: CASLTGFNTEAFF
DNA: TGTGCCAGCTTGACAGGGTTTAACACTGAAGCTTTCTTT